The 14 T cell receptor beta chains below were found in one sample sequenced in a study of patients and donors after allogeneic stem cell transplantation. TCRdb used MiXCR to reprocess the RT-PCR reads, holding one entry per CDR3 protein. Here the sample spans 900,000 to 1,000,000 distinct CDR3 sequences, 18% being singletons. Sequencing was carried out using blood, either unsorted or a sorted T cell fraction (not recorded which). The receptors originated from a human donor who was either an allogeneic HSCT recipient or a stem cell or donor lymphocyte infusion donor (not recorded which). It is not recorded whose cells these are; they may come from a transplant donor.

The table lists this clonotype with a few counts. The rearrangement uses TRBV5-1 and TRBJ2-3; no clear D. The V gene's germline CDR1 is SGHRS and CDR2 YFSETQ. V was cut by 0 bases and J by 2 bases, with 10 bases left in between. There are 15 residues in the CDR3. In DNA, the CDR3 is TGCGCCAGCAGCTTGGAAGACGGATACACAGATACGCAGTATTTT. Protein product: CASSLEDGYTDTQYF.

V and J are TRBV5-1 and TRBJ2-2; TRBD1 is a possible D gene (6 bases). Trimming cost V 3 bases and J 8 bases, with 11 bases left between them. The CDR3 length is 13 residues. CDR1 and CDR2 (germline): SGHRS, YFSETQ. DNA of the CDR3: TGCGCCAGCAGCTCCGTCACAGGGGGGGAGCTGTTTTTT. It specifies CASSSVTGGELFF.

In its sample, this clonotype was seen a few times. The chain carries TRBV6-1 and TRBJ1-5; 8 nucleotides match TRBD1. The CDR3 runs 16 residues. Germline values: CDR1 MNHNS, CDR2 SASEGT. V lost 1 base and J lost 4; bases outside the gene matches: 6. The CDR3 here is CASSEGRGQANQPQHF. CDR3 nucleotides: TGTGCCAGCAGTGAAGGAAGGGGACAGGCGAATCAGCCCCAGCATTTT.

This clonotype was counted a few times. The chain recombines TRBV29-1 with TRBJ1-1, with TRBD1 matching 10 bases. V was pared by 6 bases and J by 3 bases, with 7 bases of the junction left unmatched. CDR1 and CDR2 from the germline V gene are SQVTM and ANQGSEA. The CDR3 sequence is 14 residues long. CDR3 DNA sequence: TGCAGCGTCGGCGACAGGGGGCCGGACACTGAAGCTTTCTTT. Protein: CSVGDRGPDTEAFF. Supplemented by reference TRBV29-1 and TRBJ1-1, the full variable domain reads SAVISQKPSRDICQRGTSLTIQCQVDSQVTMMFWYRQQPGQSLTLIATANQGSEATYESGFVIDKFPISRPNLTFSTLTVSNMSPEDSSIYLCSVGDRGPDTEAFFGQGTRLTVV.

The gene calls are TRBV5-1 and TRBJ2-1, with TRBD2 matching over 9 bases. V dropped 2 bases and J dropped 8; count of bases not matched to a gene: 11. CDR1 SGHRS and CDR2 YFSETQ come from the germline V gene. CDR3 size: 16 residues. CDR3 region: CASSLTGLAGLDEQFF. For the CDR3, the DNA is TGCGCCAGCAGCTTAACGGGACTAGCCGGGCTCGATGAGCAGTTCTTC.

The V call is TRBV15, the J call TRBJ1-3; D is unclear. CDR1 is LNHNV, CDR2 YYDKDF, per germline (reference sequence). This CDR3 has 13 amino acids. The CDR3 loop reads CATRTVSGNTIYF. The CDR3 DNA reads as TGTGCAACTAGAACAGTTTCTGGAAACACCATATATTTT.

The chain recombines TRBV20-1 with TRBJ2-3; D remains unclear. Trimming shortened V by 5 bases and J by 2 bases, and 14 bases separated the two germline ends. Germline V CDR1 and CDR2: DFQATT, SNEGSKA (reference sequence). This CDR3 is built from 14 residues. CDR3 protein: CSAPRRALTDTQYF. CDR3 in DNA: TGCAGTGCTCCCCGTCGGGCCCTCACAGATACGCAGTATTTT.

The chain employs TRBV3-1 and TRBJ2-1, with D possibly TRBD1 on 6 matching bases. V shed 1 base and J shed 8 bases, with 12 bases lying between them. CDR3 length: 14 residues. Per the germline V gene, CDR1 is LGHDT and CDR2 is YNNKEL (reference sequence). The CDR3 region is CASSQGGGGYEQFF. In DNA, the CDR3 is TGTGCCAGCAGCCAAGGGGGTGGGGGCTATGAGCAGTTCTTC.

At least ten counts were recorded for this clonotype. This rearrangement joins TRBV3-1 to TRBJ1-5; a weak D match, TRBD1 (6 bases). Germline V gene sequence: CDR1 LGHDT, CDR2 YNNKEL (reference sequence). The V end lost 6 bases, the J end lost 0 bases, and 9 bases lay between the germline ends. The CDR3 has 14 amino acids. CDR3 region: CASSQGYSNQPQHF. The CDR3 nucleotides read TGTGCCAGCAGTCAGGGGTATAGCAATCAGCCCCAGCATTTT. Variable domain in full (rest from reference TRBV3-1 and TRBJ1-5): DTAVSQTPKYLVTQMGNDKSIKCEQNLGHDTMYWYKQDSKKFLKIMFSYNNKELIINETVPNRFSPKSPDKAHLNLHINSLELGDSAVYFCASSQGYSNQPQHFGDGTRLSIL.

A few counts support this clonotype. The V call is TRBV28, the J call TRBJ1-2; perhaps TRBD1 as D (6 bases). The CDR3 contains 15 residues. Deletions cut 4 bases from V and 6 bases from J, with 18 bases between. Looked up from germline, CDR1 is MDHEN and CDR2 is SYDVKM. CDR3 sequence reads: CASSSSQRGADGYTF. CDR3 DNA: TGTGCCAGCAGTTCCTCACAAAGGGGGGCGGATGGCTACACCTTC.

This clonotype was seen only a few times. The rearrangement uses TRBV5-1 and TRBJ2-3; D may be TRBD1 (6 bases). Germline V lookup: CDR1 SGHRS, CDR2 YFSETQ. V was shortened by 1 base and J by 13 bases, with 13 bases between the two germline ends. The CDR3 has 12 residues. CDR3 bases: TGCGCCAGCAGCTTGATCCAGGGGCGGGAGTATTTT. Translated: CASSLIQGREYF.

This clonotype was observed a few times. The V gene is TRBV7-6, the J gene TRBJ2-3; 13 bases match TRBD2. The germline CDR1 and CDR2 sequences are SGHVS and FNYEAQ. This CDR3 is built from 15 residues. V shed 6 bases, J shed 2 bases, and the junction held 2 bases outside the gene matches. CDR3 residues: CASRTSGRPTDTQYF. The CDR3 DNA is TGTGCCAGCAGGACTAGCGGGAGGCCCACAGATACGCAGTATTTT.

V gene TRBV11-2 combines with J gene TRBJ2-3; 8 bases map to TRBD1. Germline V gives CDR1 SGHAT, CDR2 FQNNGV. Trimming took 5 bases from V and 8 from J; bases not matched to a gene: 9. The CDR3 is made up of 14 amino acids. The CDR3 is CASSPGQVGGTQYF. CDR3 nucleotide sequence: TGTGCCAGCAGCCCGGGACAGGTCGGGGGTACGCAGTATTTT. Full variable domain (missing parts from reference TRBV11-2 and TRBJ2-3): EAGVAQSPRYKIIEKRQSVAFWCNPISGHATLYWYQQILGQGPKLLIQFQNNGVVDDSQLPKDRFSAERLKGVDSTLKIQPAKLEDSAVYLCASSPGQVGGTQYFGPGTRLTVL.

This clonotype appeared a few times. The rearrangement links TRBV9 to TRBJ2-1, with 10 bases that match TRBD2. V trimming: 7 bases; J trimming: 10 bases; junction bases outside the gene matches: 8. Germline V gives CDR1 SGDLS, CDR2 YYNGEE. CDR3 length equals 13 residues. The CDR3, as DNA: TGTGCCAGCGGCCTAGCGGGAGTTGGCGAGCAGTTCTTC. Its translation is CASGLAGVGEQFF.